The present T cell receptor (beta chain) was sequenced within a study of blood T cell repertoires in COVID-19. V lost 3 bases to trimming and J lost 7 bases; unmatched junction nucleotides: 7. The CDR3 is made up of 15 amino acids. Germline V gene sequence: CDR1 KGHSH, CDR2 LQKENI. Original handling: Amplified reference gene primers provided the basis for estimating nucleated cell counts. TCRdb keeps only in-frame clones here, not all; method: immunoSEQ multiplex PCR. D and trimming were read from the DNA, whereas the V and J calls and clone size are those reported in that table. Of 20,000 or so clones in the sample, approximately 88% are singletons; the top ten hold approximately 2.9%.

Input material: peripheral blood. The receptor comes from a human donor in a cohort sampled during active COVID-19. This chain joins TRBV18 and TRBJ2-1; 9 bases align to TRBD1. CDR3 bases: TGTGCCAGCTCACCCCGGGACAGGGTAGCAAATGAGCAGTTCTTC. It encodes CASSPRDRVANEQFF.